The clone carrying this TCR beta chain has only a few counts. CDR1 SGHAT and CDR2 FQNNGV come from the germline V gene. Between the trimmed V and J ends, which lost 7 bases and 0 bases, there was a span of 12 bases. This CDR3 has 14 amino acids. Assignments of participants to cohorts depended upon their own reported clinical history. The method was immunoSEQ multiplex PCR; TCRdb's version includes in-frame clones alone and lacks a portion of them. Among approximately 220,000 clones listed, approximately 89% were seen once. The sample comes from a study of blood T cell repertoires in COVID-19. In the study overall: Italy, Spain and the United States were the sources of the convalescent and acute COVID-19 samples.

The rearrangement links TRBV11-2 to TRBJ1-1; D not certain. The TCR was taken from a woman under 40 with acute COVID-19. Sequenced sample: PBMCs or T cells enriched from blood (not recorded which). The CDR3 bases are TGTGCCAGCACCCCAGGAGGGATGAACACTGAAGCTTTCTTT. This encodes CASTPGGMNTEAFF.